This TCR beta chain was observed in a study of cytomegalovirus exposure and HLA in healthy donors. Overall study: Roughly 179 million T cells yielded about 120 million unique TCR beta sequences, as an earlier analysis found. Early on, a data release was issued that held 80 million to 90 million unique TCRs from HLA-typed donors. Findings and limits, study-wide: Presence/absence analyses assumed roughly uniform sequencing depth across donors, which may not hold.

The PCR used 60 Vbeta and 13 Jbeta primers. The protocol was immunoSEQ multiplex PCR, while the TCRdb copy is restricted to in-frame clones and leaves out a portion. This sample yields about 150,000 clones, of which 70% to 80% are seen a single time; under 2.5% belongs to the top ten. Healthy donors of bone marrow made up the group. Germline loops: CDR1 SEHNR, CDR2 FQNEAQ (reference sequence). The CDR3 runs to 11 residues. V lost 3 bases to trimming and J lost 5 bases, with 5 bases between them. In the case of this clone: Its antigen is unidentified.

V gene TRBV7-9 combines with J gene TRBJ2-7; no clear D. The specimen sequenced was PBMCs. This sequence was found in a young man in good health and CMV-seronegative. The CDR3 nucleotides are TGTGCCAGCAGCTTCGCAGACGAGCAGTACTTC. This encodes CASSFADEQYF. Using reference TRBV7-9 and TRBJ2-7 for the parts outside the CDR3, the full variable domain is DTGVSQNPRHKITKRGQNVTFRCDPISEHNRLYWYRQTLGQGPEFLTYFQNEAQLEKSRLLSDRFSAERPKGSFSTLEIQRTEQGDSAMYLCASSFADEQYFGPGTRLTVT.